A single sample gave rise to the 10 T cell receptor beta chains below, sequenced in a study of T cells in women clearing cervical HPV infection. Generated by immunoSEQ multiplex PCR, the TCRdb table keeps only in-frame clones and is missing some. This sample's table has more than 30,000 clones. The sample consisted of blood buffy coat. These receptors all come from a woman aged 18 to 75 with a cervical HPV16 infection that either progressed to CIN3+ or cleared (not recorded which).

The covered CDR3 bases are TGTGCCAGTAGACAGGGTGTCCTTAGCAATCAGCCC. Encoded protein: CASRQGVLSNQP. The full CDR3 protein is CASRQGVLSNQPQHF. This chain joins TRBV19 and TRBJ1-5; TRBD1 is a possible D gene (6 bases). The read ends 3 residues early relative to the CDR3; the germline J gene fills the gap. Germline values: CDR1 LNHDA, CDR2 SQIVND (reference sequence). CDR3 size: 15 residues. Trimming cost V 6 bases and J 0 bases, with 12 bases left between them.

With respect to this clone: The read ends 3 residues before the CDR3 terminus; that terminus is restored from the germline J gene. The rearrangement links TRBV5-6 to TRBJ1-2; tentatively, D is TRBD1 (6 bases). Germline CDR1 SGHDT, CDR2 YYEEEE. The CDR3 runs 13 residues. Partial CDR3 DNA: TGTGCCAGCAGCTTGGGGGTTCAGGGGGGC. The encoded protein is CASSLGVQGG. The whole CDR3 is CASSLGVQGGYTF.

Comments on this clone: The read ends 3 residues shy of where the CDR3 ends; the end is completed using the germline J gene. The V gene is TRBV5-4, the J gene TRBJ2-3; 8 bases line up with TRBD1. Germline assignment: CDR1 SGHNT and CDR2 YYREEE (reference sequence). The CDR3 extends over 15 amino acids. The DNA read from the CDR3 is TGTGCCAGCAGAGGAGACAGGGGCTACCAAGAGACG. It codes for CASRGDRGYQET. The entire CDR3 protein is CASRGDRGYQETQYF.

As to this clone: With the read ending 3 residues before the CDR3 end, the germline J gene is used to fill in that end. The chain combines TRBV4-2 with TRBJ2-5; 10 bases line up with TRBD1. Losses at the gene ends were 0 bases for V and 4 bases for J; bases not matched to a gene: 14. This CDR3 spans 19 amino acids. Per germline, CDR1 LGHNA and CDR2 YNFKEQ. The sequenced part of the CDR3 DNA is TGTGCCAGCAGCCAAGAAAATGGGGCGGGGACAGGGGTGCCAGAGACC. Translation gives CASSQENGAGTGVPET. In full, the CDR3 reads CASSQENGAGTGVPETQYF.

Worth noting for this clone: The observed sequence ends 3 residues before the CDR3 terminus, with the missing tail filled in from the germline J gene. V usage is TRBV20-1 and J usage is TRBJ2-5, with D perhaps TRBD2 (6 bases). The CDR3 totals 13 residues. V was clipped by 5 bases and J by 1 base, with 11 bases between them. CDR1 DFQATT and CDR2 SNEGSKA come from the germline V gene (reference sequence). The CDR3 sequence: CSAQEAGQETQYF. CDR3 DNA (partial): TGCAGTGCTCAAGAAGCGGGCCAAGAGACC.

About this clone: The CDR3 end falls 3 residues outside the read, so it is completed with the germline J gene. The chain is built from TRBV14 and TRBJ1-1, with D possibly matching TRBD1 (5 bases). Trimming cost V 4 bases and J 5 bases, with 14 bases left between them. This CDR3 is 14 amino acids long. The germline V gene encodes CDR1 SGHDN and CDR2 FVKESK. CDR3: CASSPWQGGTEAFF. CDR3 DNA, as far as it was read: TGTGCCAGCAGCCCATGGCAGGGAGGGACTGAA.

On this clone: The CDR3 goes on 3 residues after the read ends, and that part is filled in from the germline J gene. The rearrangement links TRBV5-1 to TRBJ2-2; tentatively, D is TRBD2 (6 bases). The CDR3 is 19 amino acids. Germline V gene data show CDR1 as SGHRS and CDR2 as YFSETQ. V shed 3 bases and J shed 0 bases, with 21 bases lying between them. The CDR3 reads CASSWWKPTSPANTGELFF. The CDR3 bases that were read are TGCGCCAGCAGCTGGTGGAAGCCTACTAGCCCTGCGAACACCGGGGAG.

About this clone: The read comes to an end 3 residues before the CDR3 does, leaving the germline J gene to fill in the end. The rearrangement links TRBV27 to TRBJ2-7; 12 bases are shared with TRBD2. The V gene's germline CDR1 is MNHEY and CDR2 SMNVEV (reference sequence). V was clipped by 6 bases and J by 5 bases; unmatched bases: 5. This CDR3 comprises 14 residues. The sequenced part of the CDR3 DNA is TGTGCCAGCAGGACTAGCGGGAGATGGGACGAG. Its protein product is CASRTSGRWDE. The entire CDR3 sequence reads CASRTSGRWDEQYF.

The part of the CDR3 DNA that was read is TGTGCCAGCAGTGAGATGGGGGCAGGAGAGACC. Its protein product is CASSEMGAGET. The whole CDR3 region reads CASSEMGAGETQYF. V and J are TRBV6-1 and TRBJ2-5; a possible D gene is TRBD1 (6 bases). The read falls 3 residues short of the CDR3 end, and the missing part is taken from the germline J gene. The CDR3 loop spans 14 amino acids. CDR1 and CDR2 (germline): MNHNS, SASEGT. With 3 bases removed from V and 4 bases from J, the gap between germline ends came to 12 bases.

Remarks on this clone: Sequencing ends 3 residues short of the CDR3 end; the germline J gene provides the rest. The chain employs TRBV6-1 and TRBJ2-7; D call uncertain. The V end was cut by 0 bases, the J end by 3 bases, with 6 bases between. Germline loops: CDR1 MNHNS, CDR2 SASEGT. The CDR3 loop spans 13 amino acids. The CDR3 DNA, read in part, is TGTGCCAGCAGTGAAGCTGTGCGCTACGAG. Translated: CASSEAVRYE. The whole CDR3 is CASSEAVRYEQYF.